The 8 T cell receptor beta chains listed next were all sequenced from one sample in a study of T cell responses to AZD1222 COVID-19 vaccine. The protocol was immunoSEQ multiplex PCR, while the TCRdb copy is restricted to in-frame clones and leaves out a portion. This table holds roughly 160,000 clones, 87% found once. This sample comprised peripheral blood, obtained 28 days after the second AZD1222 dose. Receptors were obtained from an adult who received the AZD1222 COVID-19 vaccine.

This sequence joins TRBV5-6 and TRBJ1-5, with TRBD1 as a possible D gene (5 bases). V lost 0 bases to trimming and J lost 5 bases, with 12 bases between them. In germline, CDR1 is SGHDT, CDR2 YYEEEE. The CDR3 runs 15 residues. This chain's CDR3 is CASSLAQGGDQPQHF. The CDR3 DNA sequence: TGTGCCAGCAGCTTGGCCCAGGGAGGGGATCAGCCCCAGCATTTT.

This chain links TRBV19 with TRBJ1-3; D possibly corresponds to TRBD1 (6 bases). The CDR3 has 15 residues. Germline lookup yields CDR1 LNHDA and CDR2 SQIVND (reference sequence). V was shortened by 5 bases and J by 0 bases, with 11 bases between the two germline ends. CDR3 in amino acids: CASSRQESSGNTIYF. CDR3 bases: TGTGCCAGTAGTCGACAGGAGAGCTCTGGAAACACCATATATTTT.

The chain links TRBV3-1 (or the pseudogene TRBV3-2) to TRBJ1-6, with D unresolved. CDR1 is LGHDT and CDR2 is YNNKEL in the germline V gene (reference sequence). The CDR3 runs 12 residues. V dropped 1 base and J dropped 10 bases, with 5 bases sitting between them. CDR3 sequence: CASSQVNSPLHF. The CDR3 bases are TGTGCCAGCAGCCAAGTTAACTCACCCCTCCACTTT.

Worth noting for this clone: Other DNA sequences within the sample encode an identical CDR3. This chain connects TRBV19 to TRBJ1-2; D is possibly TRBD1 (6 bases). Germline values: CDR1 LNHDA, CDR2 SQIVND (reference sequence). The CDR3 extends over 13 amino acids. Trimming removed 5 bases at V and 2 bases at J, with 9 bases between. The CDR3 here is CASSRTANYGYTF. The CDR3 DNA follows: TGTGCCAGTAGTCGGACAGCAAACTATGGCTACACCTTC.

DNA of the CDR3: TGTGCCAGCATGAGAACTCCCCTTGAAAAACTGTTTTTT. Translated: CASMRTPLEKLFF. This chain joins TRBV2 and TRBJ1-4; D not resolved. Trimming took off 7 bases at V and 7 bases at J, with 13 bases between the two ends. Germline V gene sequence: CDR1 SNHLY, CDR2 FYNNEI. This CDR3 is 13 amino acids long.

The chain links TRBV6-5 to TRBJ1-1; 8 nucleotides match TRBD1. V lost 6 bases, J lost 3 bases, and 3 bases stayed unmatched. CDR3 length: 13 amino acids. Germline lookup yields CDR1 MNHEY and CDR2 SVGAGI. The CDR3 region has the DNA TGTGCCAGCAGAAGACAGGGGTACACTGAAGCTTTCTTT. Translating gives CASRRQGYTEAFF.

The chain recombines TRBV4-3 with TRBJ2-2; 9 bases map to TRBD1. The germline V gene encodes CDR1 LGHNA and CDR2 YSLEER. CDR3 length: 16 amino acids. J gave up 6 bases and V 4 bases, and 9 bases lay outside the gene matches. Written as DNA, the CDR3 is TGCGCCAGCAGCCGACGGACAGGGGTCATGTCCGGGGAGCTGTTTTTT. This encodes CASSRRTGVMSGELFF.

The gene calls are TRBV7-6 and TRBJ2-3; D assignment may be TRBD1 or TRBD2 (5 bases each). With 4 bases removed from V and 2 bases from J, the gap between germline ends came to 19 bases. This CDR3 is built from 17 residues. The germline V gene encodes CDR1 SGHVS and CDR2 FNYEAQ. The CDR3 nucleotides read TGTGCCAGCAGCTCTACTATCCCTCCGGGGCCCACAGATACGCAGTATTTT. It is translated as CASSSTIPPGPTDTQYF. The full variable domain, in which reference TRBV7-6 and TRBJ2-3 provide the parts outside the CDR3, is GAGVSQSPRYKVTKRGQDVALRCDPISGHVSLYWYRQALGQGPEFLTYFNYEAQQDKSGLPNDRFSAERPEGSISTLTIQRTEQRDSAMYRCASSSTIPPGPTDTQYFGPGTRLTVL.